This T cell receptor beta chain was identified in a study of blood T cell repertoires in COVID-19. Study context: From T cells, B-cell-depleted T cells, or PBMCs came the material, which was cDNA or gDNA.

The method was immunoSEQ multiplex PCR; TCRdb's version includes in-frame clones alone and lacks a portion of them. The sample has around 300,000 clones, approximately 90% seen once. This CDR3 spans 12 amino acids. V lost 6 bases and J lost 5; bases outside the gene matches: 3. CDR1 is MDHEN, CDR2 SYDVKM, per germline. Sequenced input: PBMCs or T cells enriched from blood (not recorded which). The sequence came from a woman aged 18-29 years who had recovered from COVID-19. V and J are TRBV28 and TRBJ1-1, with 7 bases fitting TRBD1. The CDR3 sequence is CASRDRATEAFF. The CDR3 region has the DNA TGTGCCAGCAGAGACAGGGCAACTGAAGCTTTCTTT.